The rows below give T cell receptor beta chains drawn from one sample of a study of cytomegalovirus exposure and HLA in healthy donors. Here immunoSEQ multiplex PCR was the method, and the copy in TCRdb shows in-frame clones only, minus some. The data contain approximately 150,000 clones, about 60% of them singletons. The sample was PBMCs. All receptors derive from a woman aged 60-70 years in good health and CMV-seropositive. Each CDR3 is given with its conserved first and last residue. The D gene is left open where the match is weak. Clone size is given for some rows only: seen once, a few or many times, or a class if the clone is expanded.

CASSDDRAGGDTQYF,TGCGCCAGCAGCGACGACAGGGCGGGTGGAGATACGCAGTATTTT,TRBJ2-3,few,TRBD1,TRBV4-3
CASSLSSGNEQFF,TGTGCCAGCAGTTTGTCCAGCGGGAATGAGCAGTTCTTC,TRBJ2-1,-,-,TRBV28
CASSSGGPDTQYF,TGCGCCAGCAGCTCCGGAGGTCCAGATACGCAGTATTTT,TRBJ2-3,few,-,TRBV5-1
CASSFRQNTEAFF,TGTGCCAGCAGCTTCAGGCAGAACACTGAAGCTTTCTTT,TRBJ1-1,-,-,TRBV7-9
CASSFDSMNTEAFF,TGCGCCAGCAGTTTCGACAGTATGAACACTGAAGCTTTCTTT,TRBJ1-1,-,-,TRBV5-1
CASSPGQSYEQYF,TGTGCCAGCAGTCCCGGACAATCCTACGAGCAGTACTTC,TRBJ2-7,-,-,TRBV6-6
CASSASSRGPDTQYF,TGTGCCAGCAGTGCGTCTAGCCGTGGTCCAGATACGCAGTATTTT,TRBJ2-3,few,-,TRBV2
CASSLGGTGAYEQYF,TGCGCCAGCAGCTTGGGTGGGACAGGGGCCTACGAGCAGTACTTC,TRBJ2-7,-,TRBD1,TRBV5-1
CSVVEAYEQYF,TGCAGCGTTGTCGAGGCCTACGAGCAGTACTTC,TRBJ2-7,-,-,TRBV29-1
CASSVEGTGADTQYF,TGTGCCAGCAGCGTAGAGGGGACAGGGGCAGATACGCAGTATTTT,TRBJ2-3,-,TRBD1,TRBV9
CASSPASATDTQYF,TGTGCCAGCAGCCCCGCCAGCGCCACAGATACGCAGTATTTT,TRBJ2-3,few,-,TRBV9
CASSQSRRGRYEQYF,TGCGCCAGCAGTCAATCGAGGAGGGGACGATACGAGCAGTACTTC,TRBJ2-7,few,-,TRBV23-1
CASSLVTISYNEQFF,TGTGCCAGCAGCTTAGTGACTATCTCCTACAATGAGCAGTTCTTC,TRBJ2-1,-,-,TRBV13
CASSPGVSQPQHF,TGTGCCAGCAGCCCAGGGGTGAGTCAGCCCCAGCATTTT,TRBJ1-5,-,-,TRBV11-2
CASSNDRDRVDYGYTF,TGTGCCAGCAGCAATGACCGGGACAGGGTTGACTATGGCTACACCTTC,TRBJ1-2,-,-,TRBV21-1
CASSLRLAGEETQYF,TGTGCCAGCTCACTAAGACTAGCGGGAGAAGAGACCCAGTACTTC,TRBJ2-5,-,TRBD2,TRBV18
CASSLPTVATEAFF,TGTGCCAGCAGTTTACCAACAGTGGCCACTGAAGCTTTCTTT,TRBJ1-1,-,-,TRBV28
CASTERSTDTQYF,TGTGCCAGCACCGAGCGGAGCACAGATACGCAGTATTTT,TRBJ2-3,-,-,TRBV28
CASSVGGGFNYEQYF,TGTGCCAGCAGCGTAGGGGGGGGTTTCAACTACGAGCAGTACTTC,TRBJ2-7,-,TRBD2,TRBV9
CASEQGGRMNTEAFF,TGTGCCAGCGAGCAGGGGGGAAGAATGAACACTGAAGCTTTCTTT,TRBJ1-1,-,TRBD1,TRBV28
CAWSVAGGTDTQYF,TGTGCCTGGAGTGTAGCCGGCGGAACAGATACGCAGTATTTT,TRBJ2-3,-,-,TRBV30
CASRTGGSYGYTF,TGTGCCAGCAGGACAGGGGGTAGCTATGGCTACACCTTC,TRBJ1-2,few,TRBD1,TRBV6-1
CASSWDRTVLSYEQYF,TGTGCCAGCAGCTGGGACAGAACCGTCTTATCCTACGAGCAGTACTTC,TRBJ2-7,-,TRBD1,TRBV28
CASSLASRSPYEQYF,TGTGCCAGCAGCTTAGCTAGTCGGAGTCCCTACGAGCAGTACTTC,TRBJ2-7,few,-,TRBV7-2
CASRQSYEQYF,TGTGCCAGCCGACAGTCCTACGAGCAGTACTTC,TRBJ2-7,-,-,TRBV2
CASSQEWVAGGVDNEQFF,TGCGCCAGCAGCCAAGAGTGGGTCGCGGGAGGGGTTGACAATGAGCAGTTCTTC,TRBJ2-1,-,TRBD2,TRBV4-3
CASSKEGPYNEQFF,TGCGCCAGCAGCAAGGAGGGCCCCTACAATGAGCAGTTCTTC,TRBJ2-1,-,-,TRBV5-1
CASSQVGGDGLNEQFF,TGCGCCAGCAGCCAAGTCGGAGGCGATGGCCTGAATGAGCAGTTCTTC,TRBJ2-1,-,-,TRBV4-3
CASSLDRRLAGGSSYNEQFF,TGTGCCAGCAGCTTAGATCGCCGACTAGCGGGTGGTAGCTCCTACAATGAGCAGTTCTTC,TRBJ2-1,-,TRBD2,TRBV11-3